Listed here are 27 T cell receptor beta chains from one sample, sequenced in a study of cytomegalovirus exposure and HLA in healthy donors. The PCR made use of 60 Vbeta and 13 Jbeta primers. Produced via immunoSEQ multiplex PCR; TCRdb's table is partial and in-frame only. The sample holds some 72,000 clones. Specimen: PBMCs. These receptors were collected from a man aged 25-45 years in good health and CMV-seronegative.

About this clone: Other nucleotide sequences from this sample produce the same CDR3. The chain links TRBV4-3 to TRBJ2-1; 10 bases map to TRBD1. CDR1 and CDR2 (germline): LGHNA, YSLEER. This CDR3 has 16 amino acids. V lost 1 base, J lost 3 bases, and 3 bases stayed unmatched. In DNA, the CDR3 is TGCGCCAGCAGCCAAGCGGGGACAGGGGACTACAATGAGCAGTTCTTC. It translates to CASSQAGTGDYNEQFF.

CDR3 DNA: TGTGCCAGCAGCCAAGGGGCGTCCTACGAGCAGTACTTC. This codes for CASSQGASYEQYF. V gene TRBV7-9 combines with J gene TRBJ2-7; weak D call: TRBD1 (5 bases). V lost 5 bases and J 1 base, leaving 9 bases between the germline ends. The germline gives CDR1 SEHNR, CDR2 FQNEAQ (reference sequence). This CDR3 is built from 13 residues.

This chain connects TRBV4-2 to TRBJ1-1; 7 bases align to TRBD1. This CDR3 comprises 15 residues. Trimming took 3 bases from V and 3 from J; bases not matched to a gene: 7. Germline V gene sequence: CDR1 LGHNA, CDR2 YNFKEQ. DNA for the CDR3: TGTGCCAGCAGCCAGCCCGGGACAGCAGACACTGAAGCTTTCTTT. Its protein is CASSQPGTADTEAFF.

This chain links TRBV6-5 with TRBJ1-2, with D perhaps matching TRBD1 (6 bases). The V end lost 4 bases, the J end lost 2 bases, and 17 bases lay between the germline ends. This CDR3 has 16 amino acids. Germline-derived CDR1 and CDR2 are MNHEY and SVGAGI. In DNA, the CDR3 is TGTGCCAGCAGTTCCCTTGCCGCAGGACAGAACTATGGCTACACCTTC. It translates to CASSSLAAGQNYGYTF.

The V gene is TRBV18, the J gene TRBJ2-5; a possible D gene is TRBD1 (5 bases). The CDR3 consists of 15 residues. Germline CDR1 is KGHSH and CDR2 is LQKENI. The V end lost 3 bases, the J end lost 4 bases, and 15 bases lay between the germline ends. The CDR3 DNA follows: TGTGCCAGCTCACCTCGTCCACAGGTTGGAGAGACCCAGTACTTC. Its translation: CASSPRPQVGETQYF. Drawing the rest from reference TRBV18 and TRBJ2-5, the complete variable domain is NAGVMQNPRHLVRRRGQEARLRCSPMKGHSHVYWYRQLPEEGLKFMVYLQKENIIDESGMPKERFSAEFPKEGPSILRIQQVVRGDSAAYFCASSPRPQVGETQYFGPGTRLLVL.

The CDR3 DNA reads as TGTGCCAGCAGCCGAGCGTACGAGCAGTACTTC. Its translation: CASSRAYEQYF. V is TRBV6-5 and J is TRBJ2-7; D gene unclear. The CDR3 extends over 11 amino acids. Germline values: CDR1 MNHEY, CDR2 SVGAGI. V lost 6 bases, J lost 4 bases, and 7 bases lay in between.

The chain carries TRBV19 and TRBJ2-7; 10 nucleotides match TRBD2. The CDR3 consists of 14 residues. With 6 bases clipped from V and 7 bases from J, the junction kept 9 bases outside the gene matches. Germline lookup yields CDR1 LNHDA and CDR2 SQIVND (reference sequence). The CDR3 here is CASSLVAGGSEQYF. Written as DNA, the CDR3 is TGTGCCAGTAGCCTCGTAGCGGGAGGTTCTGAGCAGTACTTC.

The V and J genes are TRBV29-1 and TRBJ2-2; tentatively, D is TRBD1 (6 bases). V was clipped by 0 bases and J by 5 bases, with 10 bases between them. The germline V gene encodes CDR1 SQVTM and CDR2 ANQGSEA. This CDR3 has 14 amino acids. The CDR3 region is CSVEEQRGTGELFF. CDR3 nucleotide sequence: TGCAGCGTTGAAGAGCAAAGGGGGACCGGGGAGCTGTTTTTT.

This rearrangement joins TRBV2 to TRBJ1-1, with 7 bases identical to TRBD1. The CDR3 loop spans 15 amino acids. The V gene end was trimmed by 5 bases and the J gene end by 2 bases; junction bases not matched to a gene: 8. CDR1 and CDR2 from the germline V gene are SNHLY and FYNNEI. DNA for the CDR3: TGTGCCAGCAGTCAGTCCCAGGGGGTAAACACTGAAGCTTTCTTT. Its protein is CASSQSQGVNTEAFF.

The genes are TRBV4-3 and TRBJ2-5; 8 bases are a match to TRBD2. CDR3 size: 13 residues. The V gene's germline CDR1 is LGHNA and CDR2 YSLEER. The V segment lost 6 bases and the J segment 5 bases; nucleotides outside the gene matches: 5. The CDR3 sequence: CASSREGGETQYF. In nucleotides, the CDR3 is TGCGCCAGCAGTCGGGAGGGAGGCGAGACCCAGTACTTC.

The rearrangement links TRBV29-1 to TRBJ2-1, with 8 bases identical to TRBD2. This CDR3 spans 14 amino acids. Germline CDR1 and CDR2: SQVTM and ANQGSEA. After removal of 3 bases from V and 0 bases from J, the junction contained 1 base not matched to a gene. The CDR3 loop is CSVDGRASYNEQFF. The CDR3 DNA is TGCAGCGTTGACGGGAGGGCCTCCTACAATGAGCAGTTCTTC.

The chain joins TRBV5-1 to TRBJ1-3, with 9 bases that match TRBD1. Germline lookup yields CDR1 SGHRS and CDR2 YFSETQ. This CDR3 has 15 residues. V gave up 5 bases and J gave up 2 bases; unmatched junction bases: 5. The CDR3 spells CASSTDRGPGNTIYF. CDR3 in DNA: TGCGCCAGCAGTACGGACAGGGGCCCTGGAAACACCATATATTTT.

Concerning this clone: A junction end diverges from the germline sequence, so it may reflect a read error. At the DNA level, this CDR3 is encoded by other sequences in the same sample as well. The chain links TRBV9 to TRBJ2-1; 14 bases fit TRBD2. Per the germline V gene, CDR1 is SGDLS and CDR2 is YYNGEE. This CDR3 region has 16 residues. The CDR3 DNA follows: TGCGCGAGCAGCCCTTTTGGACTAGCGGGAGGAGGTGAGCAGTTCTTC. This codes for CASSPFGLAGGGEQFF. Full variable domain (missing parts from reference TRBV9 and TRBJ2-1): DSGVTQTPKHLITATGQRVTLRCSPRSGDLSVYWYQQSLDQGLQFLIQYYNGEERAKGNILERFSAQQFPDLHSELNLSSLELGDSALYFCASSPFGLAGGGEQFFGPGTRLTVL.

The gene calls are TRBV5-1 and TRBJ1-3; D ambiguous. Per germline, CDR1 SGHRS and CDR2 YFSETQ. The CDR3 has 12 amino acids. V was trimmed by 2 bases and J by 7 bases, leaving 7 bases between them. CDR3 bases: TGCGCCAGCAGCTTCCCAGGTAACACCATATATTTT. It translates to CASSFPGNTIYF.

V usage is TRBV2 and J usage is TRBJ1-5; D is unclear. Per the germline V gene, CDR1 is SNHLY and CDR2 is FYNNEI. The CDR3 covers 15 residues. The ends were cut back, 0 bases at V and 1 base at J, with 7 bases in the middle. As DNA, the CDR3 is TGTGCCAGCAGTGAAGCGACTATGAGCAATCAGCCCCAGCATTTT. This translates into CASSEATMSNQPQHF. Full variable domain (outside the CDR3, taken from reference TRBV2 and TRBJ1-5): EPEVTQTPSHQVTQMGQEVILRCVPISNHLYFYWYRQILGQKVEFLVSFYNNEISEKSEIFDDQFSVERPDGSNFTLKIRSTKLEDSAMYFCASSEATMSNQPQHFGDGTRLSIL.

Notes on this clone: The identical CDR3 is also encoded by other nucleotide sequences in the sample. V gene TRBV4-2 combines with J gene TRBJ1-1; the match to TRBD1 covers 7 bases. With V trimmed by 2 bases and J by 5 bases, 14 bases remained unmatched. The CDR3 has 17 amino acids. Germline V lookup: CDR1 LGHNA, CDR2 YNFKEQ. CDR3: CASSQWTGWGSGTEAFF. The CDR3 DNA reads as TGTGCCAGCAGCCAATGGACAGGTTGGGGGAGTGGAACTGAAGCTTTCTTT.

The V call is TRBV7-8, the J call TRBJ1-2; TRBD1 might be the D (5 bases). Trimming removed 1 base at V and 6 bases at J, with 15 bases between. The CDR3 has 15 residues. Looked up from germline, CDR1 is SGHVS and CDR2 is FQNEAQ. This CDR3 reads CASSLGGGVADGYTF. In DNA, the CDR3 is TGTGCCAGCAGCTTAGGGGGAGGGGTGGCGGATGGCTACACCTTC. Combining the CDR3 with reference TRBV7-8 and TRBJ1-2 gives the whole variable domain GAGVSQSPRYKVAKRGQDVALRCDPISGHVSLFWYQQALGQGPEFLTYFQNEAQLDKSGLPSDRFFAERPEGSVSTLKIQRTQQEDSAVYLCASSLGGGVADGYTFGSGTRLTVV.

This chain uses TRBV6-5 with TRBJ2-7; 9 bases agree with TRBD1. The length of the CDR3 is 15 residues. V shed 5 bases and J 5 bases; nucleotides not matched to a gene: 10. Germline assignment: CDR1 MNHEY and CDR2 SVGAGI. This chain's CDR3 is CASSPGQGWYDEQYF. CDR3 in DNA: TGTGCCAGCAGTCCCGGACAGGGGTGGTACGACGAGCAGTACTTC.

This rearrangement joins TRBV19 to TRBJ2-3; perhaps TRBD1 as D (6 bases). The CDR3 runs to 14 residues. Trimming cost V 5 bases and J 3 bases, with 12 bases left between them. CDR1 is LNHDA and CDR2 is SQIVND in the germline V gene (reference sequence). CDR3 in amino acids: CASSSGEGTDTQYF. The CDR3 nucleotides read TGTGCCAGTAGTTCAGGGGAAGGGACAGATACGCAGTATTTT. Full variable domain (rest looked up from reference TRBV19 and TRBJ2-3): DGGITQSPKYLFRKEGQNVTLSCEQNLNHDAMYWYRQDPGQGLRLIYYSQIVNDFQKGDIAEGYSVSREKKESFPLTVTSAQKNPTAFYLCASSSGEGTDTQYFGPGTRLTVL.

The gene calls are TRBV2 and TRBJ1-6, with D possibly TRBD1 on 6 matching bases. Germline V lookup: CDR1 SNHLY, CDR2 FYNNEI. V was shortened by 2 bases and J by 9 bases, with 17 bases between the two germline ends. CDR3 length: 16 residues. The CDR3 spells CASSELWGRVGSPLHF. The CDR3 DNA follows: TGTGCCAGCAGTGAATTGTGGGGGCGGGTAGGTTCACCCCTCCACTTT.

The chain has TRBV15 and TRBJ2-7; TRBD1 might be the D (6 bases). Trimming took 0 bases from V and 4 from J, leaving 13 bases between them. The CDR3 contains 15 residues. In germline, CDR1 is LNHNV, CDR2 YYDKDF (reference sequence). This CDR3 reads CATSRDPPGAYEQYF. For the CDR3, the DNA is TGTGCCACCAGCAGAGATCCTCCAGGGGCATACGAGCAGTACTTC. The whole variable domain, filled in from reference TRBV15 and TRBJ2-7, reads DAMVIQNPRYQVTQFGKPVTLSCSQTLNHNVMYWYQQKSSQAPKLLFHYYDKDFNNEADTPDNFQSRRPNTSFCFLDIRSPGLGDTAMYLCATSRDPPGAYEQYFGPGTRLTVT.

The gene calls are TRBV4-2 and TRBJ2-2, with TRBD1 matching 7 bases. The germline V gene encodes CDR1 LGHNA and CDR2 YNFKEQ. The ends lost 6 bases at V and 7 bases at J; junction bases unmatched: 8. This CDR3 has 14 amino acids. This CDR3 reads CASRPQGNDGELFF. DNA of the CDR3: TGTGCCAGCAGACCACAGGGGAACGACGGGGAGCTGTTTTTT.

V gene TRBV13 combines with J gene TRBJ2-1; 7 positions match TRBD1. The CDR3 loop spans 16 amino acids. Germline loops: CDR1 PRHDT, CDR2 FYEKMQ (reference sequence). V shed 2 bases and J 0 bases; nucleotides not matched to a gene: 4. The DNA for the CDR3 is TGTGCCAGCAGCTTACTTCAGGGGGACTCCTACAATGAGCAGTTCTTC. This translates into CASSLLQGDSYNEQFF.

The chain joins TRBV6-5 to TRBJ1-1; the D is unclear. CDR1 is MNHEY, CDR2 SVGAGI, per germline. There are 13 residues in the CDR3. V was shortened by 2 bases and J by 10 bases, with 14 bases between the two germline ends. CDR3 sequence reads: CASSYRGHRSAFF. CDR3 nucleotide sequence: TGTGCCAGCAGTTACCGAGGCCATCGGTCAGCTTTCTTT.

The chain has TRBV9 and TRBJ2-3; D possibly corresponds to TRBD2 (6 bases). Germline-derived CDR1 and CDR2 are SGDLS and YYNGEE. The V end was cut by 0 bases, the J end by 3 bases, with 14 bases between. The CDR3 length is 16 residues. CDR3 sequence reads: CASSVVEGGWTDTQYF. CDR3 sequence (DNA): TGTGCCAGCAGCGTAGTGGAGGGAGGATGGACAGATACGCAGTATTTT.

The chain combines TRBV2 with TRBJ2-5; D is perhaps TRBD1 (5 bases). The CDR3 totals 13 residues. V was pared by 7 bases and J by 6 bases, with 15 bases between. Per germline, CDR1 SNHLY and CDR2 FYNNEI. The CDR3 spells CASISGQGKTQYF. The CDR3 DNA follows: TGTGCCAGCATCTCCGGGCAGGGCAAGACCCAGTACTTC.

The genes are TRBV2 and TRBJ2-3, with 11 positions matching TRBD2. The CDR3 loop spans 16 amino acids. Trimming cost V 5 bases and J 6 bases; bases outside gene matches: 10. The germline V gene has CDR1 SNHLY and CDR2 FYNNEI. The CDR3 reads CASSSGTSGPTDTQYF. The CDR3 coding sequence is TGTGCCAGCAGTTCCGGGACTAGCGGCCCCACGGATACGCAGTATTTT.